This is a list of T cell receptor beta chains from one sample in a study of T-cell memory formation after mild COVID-19. TCRdb re-called the 5' RACE reads through MiXCR, storing one row per CDR3 protein. Here the sample spans approximately 210,000 distinct CDR3 sequences, around 18% being singletons. Sequencing used PBMCs or a T cell subset sorted from them (not recorded which). The receptors derive from an adult woman who had mild COVID-19 (a few samples of this study predate the infection). Cell type and time point are not known. Each CDR3 is given with its conserved first and last residue. A D gene is named only where the DNA matches it firmly. Part of the rows lack a size; the others show once, few, many or a class for expanded clones.

-	TRBV7-9	many	TRBJ2-5	TGTGCCAGCAGCCCCGTGGGTGAGACCCAGTACTTC	CASSPVGETQYF
TRBD1	TRBV20-1	-	TRBJ1-2	TGCAGTGCTAGTGTGACAGGGGTTGGCTACACCTTC	CSASVTGVGYTF
TRBD2	TRBV6-2/TRBV6-3	-	TRBJ2-2	TGTGCCAGCAGTTACCCCCTTTTTGCGGGGGGAAACACCGGGGAGCTGTTTTTT	CASSYPLFAGGNTGELFF
TRBD2	TRBV24-1	-	TRBJ2-5	TGTGCCACCTCTCTAGCGGGAGGGCAAGAGACCCAGTACTTC	CATSLAGGQETQYF
TRBD1	TRBV7-2	few	TRBJ2-7	TGTGCCAGCAGCACAGCACAGGGGGTGTTCAACGAGCAGTACTTC	CASSTAQGVFNEQYF
-	TRBV18	-	TRBJ1-5	TGTGCCAGCTCACCAGGGGGGGGCAACTATCAGCCCCAGCATTTT	CASSPGGGNYQPQHF
TRBD2	TRBV20-1	few	TRBJ2-5	TGCAGTGCGGCGGGGACTAGCGGGAGAGATGAGACCCAGTACTTC	CSAAGTSGRDETQYF
TRBD2	TRBV15	-	TRBJ2-2	TGTGCCACCAGCAGAGATTCCGGGACTAGCGGGAGGGCCCGAGCTCTGGAGCTGTTTTTT	CATSRDSGTSGRARALELFF
-	TRBV4-3	-	TRBJ1-2	TGCGCCAGCAGCTCTCTGGGGGCGCGCTATGGCTACACCTTC	CASSSLGARYGYTF
TRBD1	TRBV24-1	few	TRBJ2-1	TGTGCCACCAGTGAGCGACAGGGGAGTATGAGTGTCGATGAGCAGTTCTTC	CATSERQGSMSVDEQFF
TRBD2	TRBV4-2	few	TRBJ2-1	TGTGCCAGCAGCCAAGCAGCGGTCGTTGGGACTAGCGGGAGAATTGAGCAGTTCTTC	CASSQAAVVGTSGRIEQFF
-	TRBV5-6	many	TRBJ1-2	TGTGCCAGCAGCCACCCCCGAGGGGGGCCCTTTGGCTACACCTTC	CASSHPRGGPFGYTF
TRBD2	TRBV6-2/TRBV6-3	few	TRBJ2-7	TGTGCCAGCAGTTACCCTACTAGCGGGAGGGCCCCCTACGAGCAGTACTTC	CASSYPTSGRAPYEQYF
-	TRBV12-3/TRBV12-4	-	TRBJ2-3	TGTGCCAGCGACCGGAGCTTTAGCACAGATACGCAGTATTTT	CASDRSFSTDTQYF
TRBD1	TRBV14	-	TRBJ1-2	TGTGCCAGCAGCCGAAACAGGGGGCAACACTATGGCTACACCTTC	CASSRNRGQHYGYTF
-	TRBV2	-	TRBJ2-7	TGTGCCAGCAGTGAAGCTCGTAAAGCCCAGCAGTACTTC	CASSEARKAQQYF
-	TRBV29-1	-	TRBJ1-1	TGCAGCGTTGCTAGTAAGAACACTGAAGCTTTCTTT	CSVASKNTEAFF
-	TRBV19	-	TRBJ1-1	TGTGCCAGTAGTATAAACAAGAACACTGAAGCTTTCTTT	CASSINKNTEAFF
-	TRBV24-1	-	TRBJ2-2	TGTGCCACCAGTCCCCTCGGACAGAACACCGGGGAGCTGTTTTTT	CATSPLGQNTGELFF
TRBD1	TRBV6-1	-	TRBJ2-3	TGTGCCAGCAGTCTGGACAGGGGAAAAGATACGCAGTATTTT	CASSLDRGKDTQYF
TRBD1	TRBV5-1	many	TRBJ2-3	TGCGCCAGCAGCTTGGAGGGACAGCAAATCACAGATACGCAGTATTTT	CASSLEGQQITDTQYF
-	TRBV18	few	TRBJ1-4	TGTGCCAGCTCACTCCAGGGCGGCGGGAGTGAAAAACTGTTTTTT	CASSLQGGGSEKLFF
-	TRBV4-3	many	TRBJ2-1	TGCGCCAGCAGCCCTGAGACTCTAGCCCCCTACAATGAGCAGTTCTTC	CASSPETLAPYNEQFF
TRBD2	TRBV5-4	-	TRBJ2-7	TGTGCCAGCAGCTTGGCTGGGACTAGCGGGAGTTTGGACTTC	CASSLAGTSGSLDF
-	TRBV27	-	TRBJ2-5	TGTGCCAGCAGTCCTAGGTCCGGCAAGGGAGATCAAGAGACCCAGTACTTC	CASSPRSGKGDQETQYF
TRBD1	TRBV9	-	TRBJ1-1	TGTGCCAGCAGCTACGGACAGGCCTACACTGAAGCTTTCTTT	CASSYGQAYTEAFF
-	TRBV11-2	-	TRBJ2-7	TGTGCCAGCAGCCACTCACGAGGAGATCCCAACTACGAGCAGTACTTC	CASSHSRGDPNYEQYF
TRBD1	TRBV5-1	many	TRBJ1-5	TGCGCCAGCAGCTACGGGACAGGGGGTCAGCCCCAGCATTTT	CASSYGTGGQPQHF
-	TRBV4-2	few	TRBJ2-6	TGTGCCAGCAGCCAAGATCAGACTGGGGCCAACGTCCTGACTTTC	CASSQDQTGANVLTF
-	TRBV20-1	-	TRBJ2-3	TGCAGTGGGAGGGGGCACCTCAGCACAGATACGCAGTATTTT	CSGRGHLSTDTQYF
-	TRBV5-6	-	TRBJ2-3	TGTGCCAGCAGCTCAGGGACAAGAACAGATACGCAGTATTTT	CASSSGTRTDTQYF
-	TRBV18	few	TRBJ2-3	TGTGCCAGCTCACGGGGTCTTCGAGGGGAAACCACAGATACGCAGTATTTT	CASSRGLRGETTDTQYF
-	TRBV12-3/TRBV12-4	few	TRBJ1-1	TGTGCCAGCAAAGCACCGGGTTACACTGAAGCTTTCTTT	CASKAPGYTEAFF
TRBD1	TRBV5-5	-	TRBJ1-5	TGTGCCAGCAGCTTGTGGCAAGGGGGCAGCAATCAGCCCCAGCATTTT	CASSLWQGGSNQPQHF
-	TRBV21-1	few	TRBJ2-6	TGTGCCAGCAGCAATATCGTGGGGACCTATTCTGGGGCCAACGTCCTGACTTTC	CASSNIVGTYSGANVLTF
TRBD1	TRBV4-2	many	TRBJ1-6	TGTGCCAGCAGCCGAACGATCGGGACAGGGTCGAATTCACCCCTCCACTTT	CASSRTIGTGSNSPLHF
-	TRBV7-9	few	TRBJ1-1	TGTGCCAGCAGCTTAGGGGCAGTCACTGAAGCTTTCTTT	CASSLGAVTEAFF
-	TRBV20-1	-	TRBJ1-1	TGCAGTGCTAGAGATCGTCGCAAACCCATGAACACTGAAGCTTTCTTT	CSARDRRKPMNTEAFF
TRBD1	TRBV3-1	few	TRBJ2-7	TGTGCCAGCAGCCAAGAAACCGGGACAGGGAAGGACTTC	CASSQETGTGKDF
-	TRBV11-3	-	TRBJ1-3	TGTGCCAGCAGATTAGAGCCCGCCCGACGGAACACCATATATTTT	CASRLEPARRNTIYF
TRBD1	TRBV28	-	TRBJ2-5	TGTGCCAGCAGCCCCGGGACAGGCAATCAAGAGACCCAGTACTTC	CASSPGTGNQETQYF
-	TRBV3-1	-	TRBJ2-3	TGTGCCAGCAGCCAAGATGATGTCGTCGATACGCAGTATTTT	CASSQDDVVDTQYF
-	TRBV29-1	few	TRBJ1-1	TGCAGCGGCCAAAGTGCACCTGGAACTGAAGCTTTCTTT	CSGQSAPGTEAFF
-	TRBV7-2	few	TRBJ2-5	TGTGCCAGCAGCTTAGGGGAGTTGGAGACCCAGTACTTC	CASSLGELETQYF
-	TRBV24-1	-	TRBJ1-5	TGTGCCACCAGTGACAGAATCGGCAATCAGCCCCAGCATTTT	CATSDRIGNQPQHF